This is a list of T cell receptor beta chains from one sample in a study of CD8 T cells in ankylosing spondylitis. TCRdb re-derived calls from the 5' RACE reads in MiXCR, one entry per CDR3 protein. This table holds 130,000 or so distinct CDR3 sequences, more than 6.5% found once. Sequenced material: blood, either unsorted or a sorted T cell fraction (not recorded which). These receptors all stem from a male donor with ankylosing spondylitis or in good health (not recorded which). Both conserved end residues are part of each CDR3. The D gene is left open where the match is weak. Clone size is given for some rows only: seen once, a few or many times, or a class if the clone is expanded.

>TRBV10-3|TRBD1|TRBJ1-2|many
TGTGCCATCAGTGAGGGACAGGGGAACTATGGCTACACCTTC
CAISEGQGNYGYTF
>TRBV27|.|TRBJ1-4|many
TGTGCCAGCAGTCCCGGTGAAAAACTGTTTTTT
CASSPGEKLFF
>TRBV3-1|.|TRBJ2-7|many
TGTGCCAGCAGCCCAACATCGGGATTCACCTACGAGCAGTACTTC
CASSPTSGFTYEQYF
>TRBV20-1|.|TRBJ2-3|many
TGCAGTGCTATCAGAGCGCCAGGGGGGTCTCATACGCAGTATTTT
CSAIRAPGGSHTQYF
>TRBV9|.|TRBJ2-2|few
TGTGCCAGCAGCGTAGGCGCGGGCTTTGGGGAGCTGTTTTTT
CASSVGAGFGELFF
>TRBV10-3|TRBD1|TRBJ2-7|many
TGTGCCATCAGTCCTCCGGGACAGGGCTACGAGCAGTACTTC
CAISPPGQGYEQYF
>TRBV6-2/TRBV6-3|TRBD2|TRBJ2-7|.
TGTGCCAGCAAATACGGAGCGGGAGTATTGTACGAGCAGTACTTC
CASKYGAGVLYEQYF
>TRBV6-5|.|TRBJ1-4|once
TGTGCCAGCAGTTACACACAATTCCGACGGGCAACTAATGAAAAACTGTTTTTT
CASSYTQFRRATNEKLFF
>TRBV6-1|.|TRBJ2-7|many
TGTGCCAGCAGTGAAAGTGGCGGGCGCGAGCAGTACTTC
CASSESGGREQYF
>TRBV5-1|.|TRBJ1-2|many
TGCGCCAGCAGCTTGGGACAGTCATCAGACTATGGCTACACCTTC
CASSLGQSSDYGYTF
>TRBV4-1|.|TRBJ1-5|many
TGCGCCAGCAGCCAAGAAGCGGGGACCAATCAGCCCCAGCATTTT
CASSQEAGTNQPQHF
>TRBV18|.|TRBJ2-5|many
TGTGCCAGCTCACCACCAGGTCTCCAAGAGACCCAGTACTTC
CASSPPGLQETQYF
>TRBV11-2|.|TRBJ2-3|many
TGTGCCAGCAGCGCGTCCGGGGGACCCACAGATACGCAGTATTTT
CASSASGGPTDTQYF
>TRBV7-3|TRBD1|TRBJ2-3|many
TGTGCCAGCAGCTTAACGGGACAGAGGGATACGCAGTATTTT
CASSLTGQRDTQYF
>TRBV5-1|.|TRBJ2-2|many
TGCGCCAGCAGGTTGGCAGTCGCGGCGGACCACACCGGGGAGCTGTTTTTT
CASRLAVAADHTGELFF
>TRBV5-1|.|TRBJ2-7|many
TGCGCCAGCAGCGAAGGCTACGAGCAGTACTTC
CASSEGYEQYF
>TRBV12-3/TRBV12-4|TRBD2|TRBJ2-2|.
TGTGCCAGCAGCGGGGGCCCTGGGACTAGCGGGAGTGGCACCGGGGAGCTGTTTTTT
CASSGGPGTSGSGTGELFF
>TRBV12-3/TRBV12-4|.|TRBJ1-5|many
TGTGCCAGCAGTGACCCCCGGGAGAAGGTTTTTGGCAATCAGCCCCAGCATTTT
CASSDPREKVFGNQPQHF
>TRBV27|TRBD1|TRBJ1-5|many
TGTGCCAGCGGGGCTGGGGAGGGGGCATATAGCAATCAGCCCCAGCATTTT
CASGAGEGAYSNQPQHF
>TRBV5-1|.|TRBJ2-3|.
TGCGCCAGCAGCCCACAGGAAGGGACAGATACGCAGTATTTT
CASSPQEGTDTQYF
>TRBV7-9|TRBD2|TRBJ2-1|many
TGTGCCAGCAGCTCCAATAGCGGGAGGGACAATGAGCAGTTCTTC
CASSSNSGRDNEQFF
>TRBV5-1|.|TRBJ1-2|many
TGCGCCAGCAGCTTGGCAGCCTCGGACTGGGGCTACACCTTC
CASSLAASDWGYTF
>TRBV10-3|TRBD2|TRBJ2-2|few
TGTGCCATCAGTACCGGGACTAGCGGGAACACCGGGGAGCTGTTTTTT
CAISTGTSGNTGELFF
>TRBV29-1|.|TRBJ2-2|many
TGCAGCGTTGTCAAAGTCAGGGCCGGGGAGCTGTTTTTT
CSVVKVRAGELFF
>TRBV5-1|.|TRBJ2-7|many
TGCGCCAGCAGCTTGGATTTGCGACAGCAGTACTTC
CASSLDLRQQYF
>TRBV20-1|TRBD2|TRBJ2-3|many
TGCAGTGCTCCCGGGACTAGCTTTCCCGATGCTCGGGATACGCAGTATTTT
CSAPGTSFPDARDTQYF
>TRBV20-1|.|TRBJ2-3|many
TGCAGTGCTAGAGATAATACGCAGTATTTT
CSARDNTQYF
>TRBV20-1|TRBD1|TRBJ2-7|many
TGCAGTGCTTCGGACAGGGGGTACGAGCAGTACTTC
CSASDRGYEQYF
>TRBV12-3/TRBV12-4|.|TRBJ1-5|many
TGTGCCAGCAGCCTGGAGTCCGATCAGCCCCAGCATTTT
CASSLESDQPQHF
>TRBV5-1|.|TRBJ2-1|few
TGCGCCAGCAGCTTGGGCAATTCGTTTGAGCAGTTCTTC
CASSLGNSFEQFF
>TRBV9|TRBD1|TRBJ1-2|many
TGTGCCAGCAGCGTAGGCAGGACAGGTGGCTACACCTTC
CASSVGRTGGYTF
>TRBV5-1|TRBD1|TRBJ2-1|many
TGCGCCAGCAGCCCCGGACAGGGGTATGAGCAGTTCTTC
CASSPGQGYEQFF
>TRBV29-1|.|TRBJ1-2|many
TGCAGCGTTGTCTTCGGGACTAACTATGGCTACACCTTC
CSVVFGTNYGYTF
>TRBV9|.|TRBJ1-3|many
TGTGCCAGCAGCCAAGGACAGTCAAACACCATATATTTT
CASSQGQSNTIYF
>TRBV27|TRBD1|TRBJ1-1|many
TGTGCCAGCAGTCAGGGGGGGGAAGCTTTCTTT
CASSQGGEAFF
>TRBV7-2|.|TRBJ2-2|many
TGTGCCAGCAGCGTGCCGGGTCCTAGACGCACCGGGGAGCTGTTTTTT
CASSVPGPRRTGELFF
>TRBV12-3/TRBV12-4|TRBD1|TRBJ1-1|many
TGTGCCAGCAGGCTTCCGGGACAGGGGAAGAACACTGAAGCTTTCTTT
CASRLPGQGKNTEAFF
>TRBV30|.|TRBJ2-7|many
TGTGCCTGGAGTCCAACCTACGAGCAGTACTTC
CAWSPTYEQYF
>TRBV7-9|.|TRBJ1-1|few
TGTGCCAGCAGCTCGAATCACGAGAACACTGAAGCTTTCTTT
CASSSNHENTEAFF
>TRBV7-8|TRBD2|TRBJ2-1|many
TGTGCCAGCAGCTTAGTAGCGGGAGTCTACAATGAGCAGTTCTTC
CASSLVAGVYNEQFF
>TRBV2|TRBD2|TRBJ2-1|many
TGTGCCAGCAGCGGGACTAGCTACAATGAGCAGTTCTTC
CASSGTSYNEQFF
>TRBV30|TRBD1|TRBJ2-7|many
TGTGCCTGGACCCGGGACAGGGTCTCCTACGAGCAGTACTTC
CAWTRDRVSYEQYF
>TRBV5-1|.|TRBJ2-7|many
TGCGCCAGCAGCTTGGACTTGGACAACTACGAGCAGTACTTC
CASSLDLDNYEQYF
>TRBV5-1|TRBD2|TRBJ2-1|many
TGCGCCAGCAGCACCGGACTAGCGGGGGGTTTTGAGCAGTTCTTC
CASSTGLAGGFEQFF
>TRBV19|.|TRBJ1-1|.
TGTGCCAGTAGTATGGGGGTACCGAACACTGAAGCTTTCTTT
CASSMGVPNTEAFF
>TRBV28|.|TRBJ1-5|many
TGTGCCAGCAGTTTACAAGGCCAGCCCCAGCATTTT
CASSLQGQPQHF
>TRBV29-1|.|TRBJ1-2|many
TGCAGCGTTGGATTGATGAGGGCGAGTGGCTACACCTTC
CSVGLMRASGYTF
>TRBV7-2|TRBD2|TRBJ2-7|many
TGTGCCAGCCGCCTAGCGGGAGCCTACGAGCAGTACTTC
CASRLAGAYEQYF
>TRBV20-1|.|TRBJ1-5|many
TGCAGTGCTCCCGACCGCTTAGGGGATTATAGCAATCAGCCCCAGCATTTT
CSAPDRLGDYSNQPQHF
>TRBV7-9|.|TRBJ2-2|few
TGTGCCAGCAGCTTCGGGGCAGCATCTGCCGGGGAGCTGTTTTTT
CASSFGAASAGELFF
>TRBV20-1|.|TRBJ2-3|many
TGCAGTGGTCGAGGGGCCGTAGATACGCAGTATTTT
CSGRGAVDTQYF
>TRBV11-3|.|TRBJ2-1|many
TGTGCCAGCGGCCCCGGGTCATCGTTCGACAATGAGCAGTTCTTC
CASGPGSSFDNEQFF
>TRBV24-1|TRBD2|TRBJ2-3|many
TGTGCCACCAGTGATGTCCCTCCGGGACTAGCGGGGCCTAGCACAGATACGCAGTATTTT
CATSDVPPGLAGPSTDTQYF
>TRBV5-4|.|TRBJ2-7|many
TGTGCCAGCAGCTTTTGGGGGCTGGGAGGCGAGCAGTACTTC
CASSFWGLGGEQYF
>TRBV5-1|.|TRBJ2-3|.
TGCGCCAGCAGCTTGGGCCCGGGGAACACAGATACGCAGTATTTT
CASSLGPGNTDTQYF
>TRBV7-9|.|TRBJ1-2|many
TGTGCCAGCAGCTTAACGGGTCCCTCTAACTATGGCTACACCTTC
CASSLTGPSNYGYTF
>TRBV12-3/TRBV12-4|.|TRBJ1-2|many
TGTGCCAGCACCCTTGGGGGTGAGGACTATGGCTACACCTTC
CASTLGGEDYGYTF